This T cell receptor beta chain originates from a study of cytomegalovirus exposure and HLA in healthy donors. Findings and limits, study-wide: Researchers counted around 150 TCR beta chains as cytomegalovirus-associated. Reportedly, diagnosis of cytomegalovirus status by the classifier showed high specificity and sensitivity.

Details on this clone: Antigen specificity is unknown.

The method was immunoSEQ multiplex PCR; TCRdb's version includes in-frame clones alone and lacks a portion of them. The repertoire holds hundreds of thousands of clones, with approximately 90% as singletons. This sequence was found in a woman under 30 in good health and CMV-seronegative. The source material was PBMCs.

CDR3 region: CASSPPSSGRVTQYF. CDR3 coding DNA: TGTGCCAGCAGCCCACCTTCTAGCGGGAGGGTCACGCAGTATTTT. The chain combines TRBV11-3 with TRBJ2-3; 12 nucleotides line up with TRBD2. Trimming took 5 bases from V and 9 from J; bases not matched to a gene: 9. Germline V gene sequence: CDR1 SGHNT, CDR2 YENEEA. This CDR3 spans 15 amino acids.